These 13 T cell receptor beta chains share one sample of origin, sequenced in a study of CD8+CD57+ T cells in acquired aplastic anemia. The template used for profiling TCR beta VDJ and CDR3 was genomic DNA. TCRdb reanalysed the reads using MiXCR and keeps one entry per CDR3 protein. The sample has some 200,000 distinct CDR3 sequences, roughly 35% seen once; the top ten hold more than 0.95%. What was sequenced was sorted CD4+, CD8+, or CD8+CD57+ T cells (not recorded which) from PBMCs. The receptors here all came from a human donor in good health, serving as a control.

V gene TRBV25-1 combines with J gene TRBJ2-7; D remains ambiguous. Trimming left V 11 bases short and J 3 bases short, with 14 bases between. CDR1 and CDR2 from the germline V gene are MGHDK and SYGVNS. The length of the CDR3 is 12 residues. The CDR3 loop is CARRGPYYEQYF. The CDR3 nucleotides are TGTGCCCGCCGTGGACCTTACTACGAGCAGTACTTC.

This chain connects TRBV11-2 to TRBJ2-1; D perhaps matches TRBD2 (5 bases). V was shortened by 0 bases and J by 12 bases, with 21 bases between the two germline ends. CDR1 and CDR2 (germline): SGHAT, FQNNGV. The length of the CDR3 is 16 residues. The CDR3 region is CASSLEREPGLVVQFF. The CDR3, as DNA: TGTGCCAGCAGCTTAGAGAGGGAGCCAGGTCTTGTCGTGCAGTTCTTC.

For this clonotype: This sequence may be a read error, since a much larger clone differs from it by one base. The gene calls are TRBV20-1 and TRBJ1-1, with unresolved D. Looked up from germline, CDR1 is DFQATT and CDR2 is SNEGSKA (reference sequence). This CDR3 spans 14 amino acids. V dropped 0 bases and J dropped 1 base, with 9 bases sitting between them. The CDR3 is CSARDFRANTEAFF. DNA of the CDR3: TGCAGTGCTAGAGATTTTAGGGCGAACACTGAAGCTTTCTTT.

The V and J genes are TRBV10-3 and TRBJ1-1, with D tentatively TRBD1 (5 bases). The CDR3 totals 14 residues. Trimming cost V 8 bases and J 3 bases, with 16 bases left between them. Looked up from germline, CDR1 is ENHRY and CDR2 is SYGVKD. CDR3 bases: TGTGCCATCGGACGGACAAGGATCGACACTGAAGCTTTCTTT. Its protein product is CAIGRTRIDTEAFF.

The V gene is TRBV7-6, the J gene TRBJ1-6; TRBD1 is a possible D gene (6 bases). The germline V gene encodes CDR1 SGHVS and CDR2 FNYEAQ. There are 15 residues in the CDR3. With 5 bases removed from V and 9 bases from J, the gap between germline ends came to 17 bases. CDR3 in DNA: TGTGCCAGCAGCCCCCGGGTGGGGGCCGGTTCACCCCTCCACTTT. It yields the protein CASSPRVGAGSPLHF.

The chain is built from TRBV20-1 and TRBJ2-7; 8 bases agree with TRBD1. Trimming took 8 bases from V and 4 from J; bases not matched to a gene: 4. Germline CDR1 reads DFQATT; CDR2 reads SNEGSKA (reference sequence). CDR3 length equals 11 residues. The CDR3 DNA reads TGCAGTTCTGGGACAGGTTACGAGCAGTACTTC. Translation gives CSSGTGYEQYF.

This chain joins TRBV15 and TRBJ1-6; a possible D gene is TRBD1 (5 bases). The CDR3 runs 16 residues. V lost 0 bases to trimming and J lost 10 bases, with 16 bases between them. In germline, CDR1 is LNHNV, CDR2 YYDKDF (reference sequence). CDR3 amino acids: CATSRDRQEGRSPLHF. DNA of the CDR3: TGTGCCACCAGCAGAGATCGGCAGGAGGGGCGATCACCCCTCCACTTT.

For this clonotype: A much larger clone differs by one base, so this may be a read error. The chain recombines TRBV9 with TRBJ1-2, with D uncertain. V was cut by 5 bases and J by 8 bases, with 13 bases left in between. Germline V gene data show CDR1 as SGDLS and CDR2 as YYNGEE. The CDR3 is 12 amino acids. In nucleotides, the CDR3 is TGTGCCAGCAGTGTGGGTCCCTCGGGCTACACCTTC. Its protein is CASSVGPSGYTF.

This clonotype was observed at least ten times. The genes are TRBV3-1 and TRBJ1-1; D is ambiguous. The V end lost 0 bases, the J end lost 7 bases, and 6 bases lay between the germline ends. CDR3 size: 12 residues. In germline, CDR1 is LGHDT, CDR2 YNNKEL (reference sequence). The CDR3 nucleotides are TGTGCCAGCAGCCAAGATTGGGGTGAAGCTTTCTTT. Its protein is CASSQDWGEAFF.

The chain employs TRBV14 and TRBJ1-2, with D perhaps matching TRBD1 (5 bases). The V and J ends lost 2 bases and 0 bases respectively, with 10 bases between them. The CDR3 covers 15 residues. Germline CDR1 is SGHDN and CDR2 is FVKESK. The CDR3 spells CASSQLQEANYGYTF. The CDR3 nucleotides read TGTGCCAGCAGCCAACTACAGGAAGCTAACTATGGCTACACCTTC.

This chain uses TRBV4-1 with TRBJ2-7; D is uncertain. This CDR3 region has 14 residues. V was clipped by 0 bases and J by 6 bases, with 12 bases between them. Germline CDR1 and CDR2: MGHRA and YSYEKL. The CDR3 nucleotides are TGCGCCAGCAGCCAAGATGAAACCAGGTCCGAGCAGTACTTC. As protein: CASSQDETRSEQYF.

At least ten counts were recorded for this clonotype. The chain carries TRBV19 and TRBJ1-3; 8 nucleotides align to TRBD1. CDR1 and CDR2 (germline): LNHDA, SQIVND (reference sequence). The CDR3 contains 16 residues. V was pared by 7 bases and J by 1 base, with 9 bases of the junction left unmatched. In DNA, the CDR3 is TGTGCCAGTAAACACCCGACAGGGGCATCTGGAAACACCATATATTTT. The encoded protein is CASKHPTGASGNTIYF.

The chain links TRBV19 to TRBJ2-3; 8 bases match TRBD2. Germline V gene sequence: CDR1 LNHDA, CDR2 SQIVND (reference sequence). The CDR3 is 15 amino acids. The V and J ends lost 6 bases and 2 bases, in that order; junction bases with no gene match: 7. CDR3 bases: TGTGCCAGTAGCCCGGGGGGGATTTCCACAGATACGCAGTATTTT. This translates into CASSPGGISTDTQYF. Full variable domain (outside the CDR3, taken from reference TRBV19 and TRBJ2-3): DGGITQSPKYLFRKEGQNVTLSCEQNLNHDAMYWYRQDPGQGLRLIYYSQIVNDFQKGDIAEGYSVSREKKESFPLTVTSAQKNPTAFYLCASSPGGISTDTQYFGPGTRLTVL.